This entry describes one T cell receptor (beta chain). As yet, its antigen is unknown. Mismatch with germline at one junction end may stem from a read error. The sample originates from a study of cytomegalovirus exposure and HLA in healthy donors. General study results and limits: CMV serostatus was the only recorded immune exposure for donors. An Asian-associated ancestry cluster reportedly showed fewer N-insertions than the approximately 630-donor mean in a later analysis. Later work showed greater clonal expansion in HLA-associated TCR beta chains than in equally common others.

In germline, CDR1 is MGHDK, CDR2 SYGVNS. The CDR3 totals 15 residues. Researchers ran the PCR with 60 Vbeta and 13 Jbeta primers. TCRdb's copy holds only in-frame clones and misses some; the assay was immunoSEQ multiplex PCR. The sample includes around 150,000 clones, under 80% of them seen just once. This chain connects TRBV25-1 to TRBJ2-1, with 11 bases matching TRBD2. The specimen sequenced was PBMCs. This receptor was obtained from a male donor in good health and CMV-seronegative. Written as DNA, the CDR3 is TGTACCAGCAGTGAATCGACTAGCGGGGACAATGAGCAGTTCTTC. As protein: CTSSESTSGDNEQFF.